This T cell receptor beta chain came from a study of blood T cell repertoires in COVID-19. Generated by immunoSEQ multiplex PCR, the TCRdb table keeps only in-frame clones and is missing some. The table includes over 90,000 clones, 81% detected once. The CDR3 loop spans 16 amino acids. From germline, CDR1 is SGHRS and CDR2 YFSETQ. V lost 5 bases, J lost 3 bases, and 17 bases lay in between. The sequence was collected from a man aged 80 or over with COVID-19, enrolled during active disease. The rearrangement uses TRBV5-1 and TRBJ2-2; possibly TRBD1 for D (6 bases). The specimen was peripheral blood. The CDR3 DNA follows: TGCGCCAGCAGTTGGGGGCTAGTTGGAGACACCGGGGAGCTGTTTTTT. Encoded protein: CASSWGLVGDTGELFF. Using reference TRBV5-1 and TRBJ2-2 for the parts outside the CDR3, the full variable domain is KAGVTQTPRYLIKTRGQQVTLSCSPISGHRSVSWYQQTPGQGLQFLFEYFSETQRNKGNFPGRFSGRQFSNSRSEMNVSTLELGDSALYLCASSWGLVGDTGELFFGEGSRLTVL.